This T cell receptor (beta chain) was obtained from a study of blood T cell repertoires in COVID-19. Study summary: COVID-19 samples, acute and convalescent, were from the United States, Italy and Spain. PBMCs, B-cell-depleted T cells, or T cells were the source of the cDNA or gDNA that made up the material.

Per the original methods: The assay estimated nucleated cells by amplifying reference gene primers. Clones were sequenced by immunoSEQ multiplex PCR, and TCRdb holds only the in-frame ones, with some missing. For V, J and clone size, that table is used; D and trimming come from the DNA. This table holds approximately 110,000 clones, roughly 80% found once. The germline V gene has CDR1 KGHSH and CDR2 LQKENI. V was shortened by 5 bases and J by 3 bases, with 8 bases between the two germline ends. The CDR3 length is 12 residues. The receptor was derived from a man in his forties or fifties with acute or convalescent COVID-19. The chain has TRBV18 and TRBJ2-7; possible D gene TRBD2, 6 bases. Sequenced input: peripheral blood. The CDR3 is CASSRTNYEQYF. In DNA form, the CDR3 reads TGTGCCAGCTCAAGGACTAACTACGAGCAGTACTTC. The full variable domain, in which reference TRBV18 and TRBJ2-7 provide the parts outside the CDR3, is NAGVMQNPRHLVRRRGQEARLRCSPMKGHSHVYWYRQLPEEGLKFMVYLQKENIIDESGMPKERFSAEFPKEGPSILRIQQVVRGDSAAYFCASSRTNYEQYFGPGTRLTVT.